The 19 T cell receptor beta chains below come from one sample, sequenced in a study of shared clonotypes between healthy human individuals. CD8 cells regarded as naive lacked CD45RO, were positively chosen for CCR7, and omitted terminally differentiated effector memory CD45RA+ cells. Method: immunoSEQ multiplex PCR; TCRdb's copy keeps in-frame clones and lacks some. Of about 2.1 million clones listed, about 92% are singletons. The sample taken for sequencing was naive CD8+ T cells from PBMCs. These receptor sequences come from a young man in good health. Some clones in this sample may be carry-over from other donors' samples.

This clone was picked up one time. The chain couples TRBV2 to TRBJ2-1; D may match TRBD1 or TRBD2 (5 bases each). With 10 bases removed from V and 7 bases from J, the gap between germline ends came to 20 bases. CDR3 length equals 14 residues. CDR1 SNHLY and CDR2 FYNNEI come from the germline V gene. CDR3 in DNA: TGTGCCACGTCGGGCAGGGAGCTATGGAATGAGCAGTTCTTC. This codes for CATSGRELWNEQFF.

This chain links TRBV6-5 with TRBJ1-1; D gene uncertain. Trimming removed 2 bases at V and 0 bases at J, with 10 bases between. Germline V gene data show CDR1 as MNHEY and CDR2 as SVGAGI. The CDR3 loop spans 15 amino acids. The CDR3 sequence: CASSYLQVMNTEAFF. The CDR3 DNA reads as TGTGCCAGCAGTTACCTTCAAGTCATGAACACTGAAGCTTTCTTT.

The CDR3 DNA follows: TGTGCCAGCACCTGGGGTACAGGGGGCTACAATGAGCAGTTCTTC. Its protein product is CASTWGTGGYNEQFF. This chain joins TRBV27 and TRBJ2-1; 8 bases fit TRBD1. Germline CDR1 MNHEY, CDR2 SMNVEV (reference sequence). V gave up 7 bases and J gave up 3 bases; unmatched junction bases: 8. The CDR3 has 15 amino acids.

This rearrangement joins TRBV5-1 to TRBJ2-2; D is ambiguous. CDR1 and CDR2 from the germline V gene are SGHRS and YFSETQ. V dropped 1 base and J dropped 0 bases, with 4 bases sitting between them. The CDR3 is 14 residues long. DNA of the CDR3: TGCGCCAGCAGCTTGAGTTCGAACACCGGGGAGCTGTTTTTT. This sequence encodes CASSLSSNTGELFF.

This rearrangement joins TRBV7-2 to TRBJ2-7; no clear D gene. Germline V gene sequence: CDR1 SGHTA, CDR2 FQGNSA. The ends were cut back, 2 bases at V and 2 bases at J, with 7 bases in the middle. The CDR3 sequence is 13 residues long. This CDR3 reads CASSLTVTYEQYF. For the CDR3, the DNA is TGTGCCAGCAGCTTAACCGTGACCTACGAGCAGTACTTC. The full variable domain, with the rest looked up from reference TRBV7-2 and TRBJ2-7, is GAGVSQSPSNKVTEKGKDVELRCDPISGHTALYWYRQSLGQGLEFLIYFQGNSAPDKSGLPSDRFSAERTGGSVSTLTIQRTQQEDSAVYLCASSLTVTYEQYFGPGTRLTVT.

V and J are TRBV19 and TRBJ2-5; the match to TRBD1 covers 10 bases. In germline, CDR1 is LNHDA, CDR2 SQIVND (reference sequence). CDR3 length equals 16 residues. The V and J ends lost 5 bases and 0 bases, in that order; junction bases with no gene match: 6. The CDR3, as DNA: TGTGCCAGTAGTTCCCGGACAGGGGGATACCAAGAGACCCAGTACTTC. Its protein product is CASSSRTGGYQETQYF.

The chain is built from TRBV9 and TRBJ2-1; D ambiguous. The ends were cut back, 4 bases at V and 0 bases at J, with 8 bases in the middle. This CDR3 comprises 14 residues. Germline CDR1 SGDLS, CDR2 YYNGEE. CDR3 protein: CASSPSPSYNEQFF. CDR3 DNA: TGTGCCAGCAGCCCCAGCCCCTCCTACAATGAGCAGTTCTTC.

The chain carries TRBV7-9 and TRBJ2-5; D unresolved. Germline CDR1 and CDR2: SEHNR and FQNEAQ (reference sequence). The CDR3 is 14 amino acids. The V end was cut by 1 base, the J end by 5 bases, with 11 bases between. In DNA form, the CDR3 reads TGTGCCAGCAGCTTAGTTGTCGCTGGGGAGACCCAGTACTTC. It encodes CASSLVVAGETQYF.

The CDR3, as DNA: TGTGCCAGCAGTTCTCATAGGAGGGAAGGTGAAAAACTGTTTTTT. Translating gives CASSSHRREGEKLFF. V usage is TRBV27 and J usage is TRBJ1-4, with D uncertain. Per germline, CDR1 MNHEY and CDR2 SMNVEV (reference sequence). CDR3 length: 15 residues. Trimming took off 4 bases at V and 7 bases at J, with 16 bases between the two ends.

The chain is built from TRBV27 and TRBJ1-1; 11 positions agree with TRBD1. The trim removed 6 bases at V and 11 bases at J, leaving 11 bases unmatched. Looked up from germline, CDR1 is MNHEY and CDR2 is SMNVEV (reference sequence). The CDR3 contains 14 residues. Written as DNA, the CDR3 is TGTGCCAGCAGCCCCTGGACAGGGGGCCTCGGCGCTTTCTTT. Translated, it gives CASSPWTGGLGAFF.

This chain connects TRBV27 to TRBJ2-7; D might be TRBD1 or TRBD2, each matching 5 bases. Trimming took 4 bases from V and 2 from J, leaving 15 bases between them. The CDR3 extends over 15 amino acids. Germline V CDR1 and CDR2: MNHEY, SMNVEV (reference sequence). The CDR3 coding sequence is TGTGCCAGCAGTTCTCGGGACGGTAGAACCTACGAGCAGTACTTC. This translates into CASSSRDGRTYEQYF.

The chain employs TRBV2 and TRBJ2-1; possibly TRBD2 for D (5 bases). Trimming pared 4 bases from V and 0 bases from J, leaving 7 bases between. The germline gives CDR1 SNHLY, CDR2 FYNNEI. The CDR3 totals 14 residues. The DNA of the CDR3 is TGTGCCAGCAGTGTTAGCGTCTCCTACAATGAGCAGTTCTTC. Its protein is CASSVSVSYNEQFF.

V usage is TRBV7-9 and J usage is TRBJ2-7; possibly TRBD1 for D (5 bases). The V gene lost 7 bases and the J gene lost 2 bases, with 15 bases spanning the gap. There are 14 residues in the CDR3. The germline V gene encodes CDR1 SEHNR and CDR2 FQNEAQ (reference sequence). The CDR3 loop reads CASTHDSITYEQYF. CDR3 bases: TGTGCCAGCACCCATGACAGCATCACCTACGAGCAGTACTTC.

V is TRBV9 and J is TRBJ1-2; TRBD1 aligns across 9 bases. The V gene end was trimmed by 0 bases and the J gene end by 4 bases; junction bases not matched to a gene: 4. This CDR3 comprises 15 residues. Germline V gene sequence: CDR1 SGDLS, CDR2 YYNGEE. CDR3 sequence: CASSVGRQGGYGYTF. Here the CDR3 DNA reads TGTGCCAGCAGCGTAGGGAGACAGGGGGGCTATGGCTACACCTTC.

V is TRBV18 and J is TRBJ2-3, with 7 bases aligning to TRBD1. Per germline, CDR1 KGHSH and CDR2 LQKENI. This CDR3 spans 15 amino acids. J was trimmed by 2 bases and V by 6 bases; bases with no gene match: 8. DNA for the CDR3: TGTGCCAGCTCGCAGGGGGTCCTAGACACAGATACGCAGTATTTT. It codes for CASSQGVLDTDTQYF.

V gene TRBV29-1 combines with J gene TRBJ2-7; the D gene is possibly TRBD1 (6 bases). V was cut by 6 bases and J by 4 bases, with 22 bases left in between. Per germline, CDR1 SQVTM and CDR2 ANQGSEA. The CDR3 is 15 residues long. As DNA, the CDR3 is TGCAGCGTCGCAAACAAGGGGGTGCTCGAGTACGAGCAGTACTTC. It yields the protein CSVANKGVLEYEQYF.

The rearrangement joins TRBV4-3 to TRBJ1-1; D is possibly TRBD1 (6 bases). From germline, CDR1 is LGHNA and CDR2 YSLEER. CDR3 length equals 14 residues. The V end lost 4 bases, the J end lost 5 bases, and 14 bases lay between the germline ends. The CDR3, as DNA: TGCGCCAGCAGCCGTCAGGGGTCCGGGACTGAAGCTTTCTTT. It yields the protein CASSRQGSGTEAFF.

The V gene is TRBV7-9, the J gene TRBJ1-1, with D unresolved. Germline V gives CDR1 SEHNR, CDR2 FQNEAQ (reference sequence). The CDR3 spans 13 residues. V lost 6 bases to trimming and J lost 4 bases, with 12 bases between them. CDR3 nucleotide sequence: TGTGCCAGCAGTCTAGGGCCGATCACTGAAGCTTTCTTT. This sequence encodes CASSLGPITEAFF.

The chain uses TRBV25-1 and TRBJ2-7; 10 bases match TRBD1. The CDR3 totals 16 residues. CDR1 is MGHDK, CDR2 SYGVNS, per germline. Unmatched junction bases numbered 6, after V lost 4 bases and J lost 0 bases. CDR3 in DNA: TGTGCCAGCAGTGGGCAGGACAGGGGGGGCTCCTACGAGCAGTACTTC. This sequence encodes CASSGQDRGGSYEQYF.